This T cell receptor beta chain was sequenced during a study of blood T cell repertoires in COVID-19 (dated by TCRdb to 2019 to 2021). Context from the whole study: Samples from collaborators originated in the United States, Italy and Spain and spanned both the acute and convalescent phases of COVID-19. The prospective study material was composed of cDNA or gDNA derived from T cells, B-cell-depleted T cells, or PBMCs. Subjects who had been exposed to COVID-19, were actively infected with it, or had recovered from it provided the deeply sampled blood TCRbeta repertoires that made up the dataset. The repertoires were released in a freely available public database meant as a resource for research on the immune response to SARS-CoV-2. Samples came from the ongoing ImmuneRACE study (first 160 participants) plus 1,254 subjects from 6 global collaborators. A de-identified subject ID, COVID-19 status, age in years and sex were almost always included in the sample metadata. Where HLA class I and class II types were available, the types were taken from metadata supplied by the sample provider, not from assay-based typing.

One collaborating source in Seattle enrolled patients during active infection and followed them longitudinally through the course of disease. Whole blood was collected in K2EDTA tubes by collaborating institutions according to the institutions' own protocols. For TCRbeta analysis, collaborators shipped samples in one of three forms: frozen whole blood, isolated PBMCs, or DNA extracted from either of those sample types. Study-wide findings and limitations: The quantity of clinical and demographic metadata differed by source and by participant and was supplied without curation.

TCRbeta CDR3 regions were amplified from genomic DNA by means of the immunoSEQ Assay, a bias-controlled multiplex PCR. Per the original workflow: Within the assay, amplification of reference gene primers was used to estimate how many nucleated cells each sample contained. To quantify the absolute abundance of each unique TCRbeta CDR3 rearrangement, sequence reads were collapsed and filtered. For each sample, productive Simpson clonality was calculated as the square root of Simpson's diversity index across productive rearrangements. Sourced from immuneACCESS, this table was stored by TCRdb with only in-frame sequences that have V and J called. A share of the clones is absent; for the studies checked, an unresolved V gene accounts for under half, and the remainder has no known explanation. The V and J calls and clone size were taken over from that table, and D and trimming were inferred from the DNA. Across this sample there are fewer than 350,000 clones, with about 88% seen only once. The ten largest clonotypes hold around 13% of the sample.

Comment on this clone: There is no known antigen for this receptor. No base quality information exists; no much larger clone differs at one position.

The CDR1 and CDR2 encoded by the germline V gene (reference sequence) are SGHNT and YYREEE. Inclusive of the bounding cysteine and phenylalanine, the CDR3 is 13 residues long. This entry keeps only the CDR3 DNA: 39 bases, framed from base 1. V is cut by 3 bases and J by 2 bases, and the space between the germline ends is 8 bases. The V and J genes are TRBV5-4 and TRBJ2-5, with TRBD1 as a weak D call on 5 bases. The receptor was isolated from a woman in her 70s with COVID-19, enrolled during active disease. The sequencing input was peripheral blood. The CDR3 reads as follows: CASSWTLQETQYF. The bases are TGTGCCAGCAGCTGGACACTACAAGAGACCCAGTACTTC. Outside the CDR3, residues come from the reference TRBV5-4 and TRBJ2-5 proteins, so the full variable domain is: ETGVTQSPTHLIKTRGQQVTLRCSSQSGHNTVSWYQQALGQGPQFIFQYYREEENGRGNFPPRFSGLQFPNYSSELNVNALELDDSALYLCASSWTLQETQYFGPGTRLLVL.